This is a list of T cell receptor beta chains from one sample in a study of blood T cell repertoires in COVID-19. Assay used: immunoSEQ multiplex PCR; TCRdb lists only in-frame clones, some missing. The sample has fewer than 200,000 clones, 75% to 90% seen once. Sequenced material: peripheral blood. The receptors derive from a woman aged 60 to 75 with acute or convalescent COVID-19. CDR3s include the opening cysteine and the closing phenylalanine or tryptophan. The D gene is left open where the match is weak. Clone size is stated in some rows and not others, as once, few, many or a class when expanded.

d_call: NA
v_call: TRBV12-3/TRBV12-4
clone_size: NA
j_call: TRBJ1-5
cdr3_aa: CASSFRQDQPQHF
cdr3_nt: TGTGCCAGCAGTTTCAGGCAGGATCAGCCCCAGCATTTT

d_call: NA
v_call: TRBV6-1
clone_size: NA
j_call: TRBJ1-3
cdr3_aa: CASSEHPGNTIYF
cdr3_nt: TGTGCCAGCAGTGAACATCCTGGAAACACCATATATTTT

d_call: NA
v_call: TRBV6-5
clone_size: NA
j_call: TRBJ2-6
cdr3_aa: CASSATAGANVLTF
cdr3_nt: TGTGCCAGCTCTGCGACAGCTGGGGCCAACGTCCTGACTTTC

d_call: TRBD1
v_call: TRBV6-5
clone_size: NA
j_call: TRBJ2-3
cdr3_aa: CASSRIRGSTDTQYF
cdr3_nt: TGTGCCAGCAGTCGGATCAGGGGGAGCACAGATACGCAGTATTTT

d_call: NA
v_call: TRBV11-2
clone_size: once
j_call: TRBJ2-5
cdr3_aa: CASSPGLQETQYF
cdr3_nt: TGTGCCAGCAGCCCAGGACTACAAGAGACCCAGTACTTC

d_call: NA
v_call: TRBV9
clone_size: NA
j_call: TRBJ1-1
cdr3_aa: CASSYTSGVHEAFF
cdr3_nt: TGTGCCAGCAGCTACACCAGCGGGGTTCATGAAGCTTTCTTT

d_call: TRBD1
v_call: TRBV5-1
clone_size: NA
j_call: TRBJ2-7
cdr3_aa: CASSPTAGQGVSEQYF
cdr3_nt: TGCGCCAGCAGCCCCACGGCGGGACAGGGAGTTTCCGAGCAGTACTTC

d_call: NA
v_call: TRBV24-1
clone_size: NA
j_call: TRBJ1-5
cdr3_aa: CATSGGGPQHF
cdr3_nt: TGTGCCACCAGTGGGGGGGGGCCCCAGCATTTT

d_call: NA
v_call: TRBV29-1
clone_size: NA
j_call: TRBJ1-1
cdr3_aa: CSVEGRGGAEAFF
cdr3_nt: TGCAGCGTTGAAGGTCGCGGGGGGGCTGAAGCTTTCTTT

d_call: NA
v_call: TRBV5-6
clone_size: NA
j_call: TRBJ1-2
cdr3_aa: CASSHKGSWTVFTGYTF
cdr3_nt: TGTGCCAGCAGCCACAAGGGGAGCTGGACAGTTTTTACTGGCTACACCTTC

d_call: NA
v_call: TRBV6-1
clone_size: NA
j_call: TRBJ2-5
cdr3_aa: CASSERAPPETQYF
cdr3_nt: TGTGCCAGCAGTGAGAGAGCCCCTCCAGAGACCCAGTACTTC

d_call: NA
v_call: TRBV5-4
clone_size: once
j_call: TRBJ2-7
cdr3_aa: CASSTGDRPGEQYF
cdr3_nt: TGTGCCAGCAGCACGGGGGACAGACCCGGGGAGCAGTACTTC

d_call: NA
v_call: TRBV7-9
clone_size: NA
j_call: TRBJ2-1
cdr3_aa: CASSSKPTPSGSYNEQFF
cdr3_nt: TGTGCCAGCAGCTCCAAACCGACTCCTTCGGGCTCCTACAATGAGCAGTTCTTC

d_call: TRBD1
v_call: TRBV15
clone_size: NA
j_call: TRBJ1-6
cdr3_aa: CATSGTGNNSPLHF
cdr3_nt: TGTGCCACCAGCGGGACAGGGAATAATTCACCCCTCCACTTT

d_call: TRBD1
v_call: TRBV3-1/TRBV3-2
clone_size: NA
j_call: TRBJ2-3
cdr3_aa: CASSHLPGGGTDTQYF
cdr3_nt: TGTGCCAGCAGCCACCTCCCAGGGGGCGGAACGGATACGCAGTATTTT

d_call: NA
v_call: TRBV9
clone_size: NA
j_call: TRBJ2-1
cdr3_aa: CASSVDGREWFF
cdr3_nt: TGTGCCAGCAGCGTAGACGGCCGGGAGTGGTTCTTC

d_call: NA
v_call: TRBV13
clone_size: NA
j_call: TRBJ1-3
cdr3_aa: CASRFQGPSGNTIYF
cdr3_nt: TGTGCCAGCAGGTTTCAGGGTCCCTCTGGAAACACCATATATTTT

d_call: NA
v_call: TRBV11-3
clone_size: NA
j_call: TRBJ2-3
cdr3_aa: CASSSGGWVRDADTQYF
cdr3_nt: TGTGCCAGCAGCTCGGGGGGCTGGGTGCGGGACGCAGATACGCAGTATTTT

d_call: NA
v_call: TRBV5-4
clone_size: NA
j_call: TRBJ2-5
cdr3_aa: CASSSGQGGSETQYF
cdr3_nt: TGTGCCAGCAGTTCTGGACAGGGCGGGAGTGAGACCCAGTACTTC

d_call: NA
v_call: TRBV18
clone_size: NA
j_call: TRBJ2-1
cdr3_aa: CASSPRDGTYNEQFF
cdr3_nt: TGTGCCAGCTCCCCGCGGGACGGGACCTACAATGAGCAGTTCTTC

d_call: TRBD2
v_call: TRBV30
clone_size: NA
j_call: TRBJ2-1
cdr3_aa: CAWSPGLAGEEQFF
cdr3_nt: TGTGCCTGGAGCCCGGGACTAGCGGGAGAGGAGCAGTTCTTC

d_call: TRBD1
v_call: TRBV18
clone_size: NA
j_call: TRBJ1-2
cdr3_aa: CASSPKGQGAYGYTF
cdr3_nt: TGTGCCAGCTCACCAAAAGGGCAGGGGGCCTATGGCTACACCTTC

d_call: TRBD1
v_call: TRBV6-5
clone_size: once
j_call: TRBJ1-1
cdr3_aa: CASSSDRGAFSRGAFF
cdr3_nt: TGTGCCAGCAGTTCGGACAGGGGGGCATTTAGTAGGGGAGCTTTCTTT

d_call: TRBD1
v_call: TRBV29-1
clone_size: once
j_call: TRBJ1-1
cdr3_aa: CSVEGQWGTEAFF
cdr3_nt: TGCAGCGTTGAGGGACAGTGGGGCACTGAAGCTTTCTTT

d_call: NA
v_call: TRBV14
clone_size: NA
j_call: TRBJ1-1
cdr3_aa: CASSEVWNTEAFF
cdr3_nt: TGTGCCAGCAGCGAGGTGTGGAACACTGAAGCTTTCTTT

d_call: NA
v_call: TRBV5-1
clone_size: NA
j_call: TRBJ2-3
cdr3_aa: CASRSYRGGQDTQYF
cdr3_nt: TGCGCCAGCCGCTCTTATAGGGGGGGTCAAGATACGCAGTATTTT

d_call: TRBD1
v_call: TRBV4-2
clone_size: once
j_call: TRBJ1-2
cdr3_aa: CASSQGIAIGDRGRLDYGYTF
cdr3_nt: TGTGCCAGCAGCCAAGGAATAGCGATCGGGGACAGGGGGCGCTTGGACTATGGCTACACCTTC

d_call: NA
v_call: TRBV19
clone_size: NA
j_call: TRBJ1-1
cdr3_aa: CASSNRDPEAFF
cdr3_nt: TGTGCCAGTAGTAACAGGGACCCTGAAGCTTTCTTT

d_call: NA
v_call: TRBV5-1
clone_size: NA
j_call: TRBJ2-7
cdr3_aa: CASSADNSYEQYF
cdr3_nt: TGCGCCAGCAGCGCGGACAACTCCTACGAGCAGTACTTC

d_call: NA
v_call: TRBV7-8
clone_size: NA
j_call: TRBJ2-1
cdr3_aa: CASSLGKRAYNEQFF
cdr3_nt: TGTGCCAGCAGCTTAGGGAAGAGGGCCTACAATGAGCAGTTCTTC

d_call: NA
v_call: TRBV15
clone_size: NA
j_call: TRBJ2-3
cdr3_aa: CATTPGARDTQYF
cdr3_nt: TGTGCCACGACCCCGGGAGCAAGAGATACGCAGTATTTT

d_call: NA
v_call: TRBV4-1
clone_size: NA
j_call: TRBJ1-1
cdr3_aa: CASSQDPLAGLVTEAFF
cdr3_nt: TGCGCCAGCAGCCAAGATCCTCTGGCTGGACTTGTCACTGAAGCTTTCTTT

d_call: NA
v_call: TRBV29-1
clone_size: NA
j_call: TRBJ1-2
cdr3_aa: CSVRTVGNYGYTF
cdr3_nt: TGCAGCGTACGGACAGTAGGAAACTATGGCTACACCTTC

d_call: NA
v_call: TRBV19
clone_size: few
j_call: TRBJ1-1
cdr3_aa: CASPIRVNTEAFF
cdr3_nt: TGTGCCAGCCCGATACGGGTGAACACTGAAGCTTTCTTT

d_call: NA
v_call: TRBV3-1/TRBV3-2
clone_size: once
j_call: TRBJ1-1
cdr3_aa: CASSTGTNIAEAFF
cdr3_nt: TGTGCCAGCAGCACAGGAACGAATATCGCTGAAGCTTTCTTT

d_call: NA
v_call: TRBV7-6
clone_size: NA
j_call: TRBJ2-6
cdr3_aa: CASSLKGAHGANVLTF
cdr3_nt: TGTGCCAGCAGCTTAAAAGGGGCGCATGGGGCCAACGTCCTGACTTTC

d_call: NA
v_call: TRBV6-5
clone_size: NA
j_call: TRBJ2-1
cdr3_aa: CASSQRPGLKQFF
cdr3_nt: TGTGCCAGCAGTCAAAGACCGGGACTTAAGCAGTTCTTC

d_call: NA
v_call: TRBV11-2
clone_size: NA
j_call: TRBJ2-2
cdr3_aa: CASSFGGELFF
cdr3_nt: TGTGCCAGCAGCTTCGGCGGGGAGCTGTTTTTT